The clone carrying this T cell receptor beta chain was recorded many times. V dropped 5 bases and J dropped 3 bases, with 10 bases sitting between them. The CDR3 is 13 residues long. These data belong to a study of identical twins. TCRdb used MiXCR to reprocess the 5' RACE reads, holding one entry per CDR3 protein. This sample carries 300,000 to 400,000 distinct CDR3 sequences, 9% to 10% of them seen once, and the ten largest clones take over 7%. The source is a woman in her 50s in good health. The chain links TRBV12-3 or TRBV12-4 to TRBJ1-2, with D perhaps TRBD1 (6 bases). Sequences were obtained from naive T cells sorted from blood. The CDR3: CASSPRTDYGYTF. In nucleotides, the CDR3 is TGTGCCAGCAGTCCTCGGACAGACTATGGCTACACCTTC.